The rows below give T cell receptor beta chains drawn from one sample of a study of T-cell memory formation after mild COVID-19. TCRdb ran MiXCR on the 5' RACE reads and lists one entry per CDR3 protein. The table has approximately 340,000 distinct CDR3 sequences, about 16% seen once. Material: PBMCs or a T cell subset sorted from them (not recorded which). The receptors come from a man aged 18 to 30 who had mild COVID-19 (a few samples of this study predate the infection). Cell type and time point are not known. CDR3s include the opening cysteine and the closing phenylalanine or tryptophan. A D gene is named only where the DNA matches it firmly. Size tells how often a clone was seen (once, few, many) or the class of an expanded clone, and some rows leave it out.

d_call j_call clone_size v_call cdr3_nt cdr3_aa
NA TRBJ2-2 many TRBV7-8 TGTGCCAGCAGCTTATCACGGGACACCCCCTTGGGAACCGGGGAGCTGTTTTTT CASSLSRDTPLGTGELFF
TRBD2 TRBJ2-3 few TRBV9 TGTGCCAGCAGCGAGAGCGGGGGGTACACAGATACGCAGTATTTT CASSESGGYTDTQYF
NA TRBJ2-3 NA TRBV12-3/TRBV12-4 TGTGCCAGCAGTCCCAAGGGCGGGGGCCGTCCCACAGATACGCAGTATTTT CASSPKGGGRPTDTQYF
NA TRBJ1-5 few TRBV12-3/TRBV12-4 TGTGCCAGCAGGCGGGACATCTTGATCCCGCCCCAGCATTTT CASRRDILIPPQHF
TRBD1 TRBJ1-5 once TRBV27 TGTGCCAGCAGTCCGTGGACAGGGTACGAGCAGCCCCAGCATTTT CASSPWTGYEQPQHF
NA TRBJ2-2 NA TRBV29-1 TGCAGCGGAGCGGCGAACACCGGGGAGCTGTTTTTT CSGAANTGELFF
TRBD2 TRBJ2-5 few TRBV6-5 TGTGCCAGCAGCTCGCACCCGGGACTAGTACAAGAGACCCAGTACTTC CASSSHPGLVQETQYF
TRBD1 TRBJ1-4 NA TRBV7-9 TGTGCCAGCAGCAGCCTACCGGGACAGGGGGCCGCTGATGAAAAACTGTTTTTT CASSSLPGQGAADEKLFF
NA TRBJ2-3 few TRBV7-9 TGTGCCAGCAGCTTCGAGGGGAGCACAGATACGCAGTATTTT CASSFEGSTDTQYF
NA TRBJ2-1 few TRBV11-1 TGTGCCAGCAGCCCGATGGGACTTTTCAATGAGCAGTTCTTC CASSPMGLFNEQFF
TRBD1 TRBJ2-7 NA TRBV6-2/TRBV6-3 TGTGCCAGCAGTCCCCTTTGGACCACAGGGGGCTACGAGCAGTACTTC CASSPLWTTGGYEQYF
NA TRBJ2-2 few TRBV7-2 TGTGCCAGCAGCTTAGCGCGCCCATCATTGGGCGGGGAGCTGTTTTTT CASSLARPSLGGELFF
TRBD2 TRBJ2-1 NA TRBV20-1 TGCAGTGCTAGGAGAGTAGCGGGGTTGAGCTCCTACAATGAGCAGTTCTTC CSARRVAGLSSYNEQFF
NA TRBJ2-7 NA TRBV7-2 TGTGCCAGCAGCTTCCCAGGGACCTACGAGCAGTACTTC CASSFPGTYEQYF
NA TRBJ1-3 few TRBV7-6 TGTGCCAGCAGTTACGAAAGGTGGAGCTCTGGAAACACCATATATTTT CASSYERWSSGNTIYF
TRBD1 TRBJ2-1 few TRBV7-8 TGTGCCAGCAGCCCTCGGGACAGTCCCAATGAGCAGTTCTTC CASSPRDSPNEQFF
NA TRBJ2-4 NA TRBV4-3 TGCGCCAGCAGCCAAGATCTGAGGGGCCGGGGAGAAAACATTCAGTACTTC CASSQDLRGRGENIQYF
TRBD2 TRBJ2-1 NA TRBV28 TGTGCCAGCAGTATCGGGCGGGGGGCTTACAATGAGCAGTTCTTC CASSIGRGAYNEQFF
TRBD1 TRBJ1-2 few TRBV6-5 TGTGCCAGCAGCCTAAACCTACAGGGGGCCCTTGGTTATGGCTACACCTTC CASSLNLQGALGYGYTF
NA TRBJ2-5 NA TRBV6-5 TGTGCCAGCAGTGCCGCTGGCGGAAACCAAGAGACCCAGTACTTC CASSAAGGNQETQYF
NA TRBJ2-7 few TRBV20-1 TGCAGTGCTAGCTGGCAAACCGGCGAGCAGTACTTC CSASWQTGEQYF
TRBD1 TRBJ2-2 NA TRBV4-1 TGCGCCAGCAGCCAAGATCGACAGGGGGGAGGCGGGGAGCTGTTTTTT CASSQDRQGGGGELFF
NA TRBJ1-4 few TRBV29-1 TGCAGCGTGGACGTTGGGGGTCTAAATGAAAAACTGTTTTTT CSVDVGGLNEKLFF
TRBD2 TRBJ2-5 NA TRBV7-2 TGTGCCAGCAGCTTAGTCGATAGCGGGGGGGAAGAGACCCAGTACTTC CASSLVDSGGEETQYF
NA TRBJ2-7 many TRBV12-3/TRBV12-4 TGTGCCAGCAGTCTCTACCCGGGACCAGGCGAGCAGTACTTC CASSLYPGPGEQYF
NA TRBJ1-6 few TRBV7-2 TGTGCCAGCAGCTTAGGCCGTGCAGTACGTTCACCCCTCCACTTT CASSLGRAVRSPLHF
NA TRBJ2-4 few TRBV5-4 TGTGCCAGCAGCTTGGACAGGGCCAAAAACATTCAGTACTTC CASSLDRAKNIQYF
NA TRBJ1-1 many TRBV4-3 TGCGCCAGCAGCCGCAATATACAGGGTAACACTGAAGCTTTCTTT CASSRNIQGNTEAFF
NA TRBJ1-2 few TRBV28 TGTGCCAGCAGTTTATACAGGGATGCCAGAGGCTACACCTTC CASSLYRDARGYTF
TRBD1 TRBJ1-1 many TRBV6-5 TGTGCCAGCAGTTACGGAGGGACAGGGGATACTGAAGCTTTCTTT CASSYGGTGDTEAFF
NA TRBJ2-5 NA TRBV4-3 TGCGCCAGCAGCCAAGATCGGGGCAGGCTCAAAGAGACCCAGTACTTC CASSQDRGRLKETQYF
NA TRBJ2-5 many TRBV7-9 TGTGCCAGCAGCTTACCTGGGGAGACCCAGTACTTC CASSLPGETQYF
NA TRBJ1-1 NA TRBV19 TGTGCCAGTAGTATAGTTGGCGGACAGTCCATGAACACTGAAGCTTTCTTT CASSIVGGQSMNTEAFF
NA TRBJ2-3 once TRBV5-5 TGTGCCAGCAGCTTGGTCAGGTTCGGGGCAGATACGCAGTATTTT CASSLVRFGADTQYF
NA TRBJ1-5 few TRBV3-1 TGTGCCAGCAGCCCGTTGGCAGGGGATCAGCCCCAGCATTTT CASSPLAGDQPQHF
NA TRBJ2-3 few TRBV20-1 TGCAGTGCTAGAGATGAGGGGGGAGCTACAGATACGCAGTATTTT CSARDEGGATDTQYF
NA TRBJ2-7 NA TRBV3-1 TGTGCCAGCAGCCCTACAGGGTCTCACCACGAGCAGTACTTC CASSPTGSHHEQYF
NA TRBJ2-5 few TRBV18 TGTGCCAGCTCACCTGACAGGTCGAGGGGGACCCAGTACTTC CASSPDRSRGTQYF
NA TRBJ2-6 few TRBV6-5 TGTGCCAGCAGGGGCCAGTCCTCTGGGGCCAACGTCCTGACTTTC CASRGQSSGANVLTF
NA TRBJ1-1 NA TRBV29-1 TGCAGCACCTCCACGGTCACTGAAGCTTTCTTT CSTSTVTEAFF
NA TRBJ1-1 NA TRBV3-1 TGTGCCAGCAGCCAAGAGTCTGCCGAAGCTTTCTTT CASSQESAEAFF
TRBD2 TRBJ2-1 many TRBV5-1 TGCGCCAGCAGCGGACTAGCGGGGAGCTCCTACAATGAGCAGTTCTTC CASSGLAGSSYNEQFF
NA TRBJ2-7 NA TRBV3-1 TGTGCCAGCAGCCAAGTAGACCGGATAGCCTACGAGCAGTACTTC CASSQVDRIAYEQYF
NA TRBJ1-5 NA TRBV7-2 TGTGCCAGCAGCTTAGTGGGGGTCGGTCAGCCCCAGCATTTT CASSLVGVGQPQHF